These 27 T cell receptor beta chains were all obtained from the same sample, sequenced in a study of cytomegalovirus exposure and HLA in healthy donors. With 60 Vbeta and 13 Jbeta primers, the PCR was carried out. The repertoire was sequenced with immunoSEQ multiplex PCR; TCRdb's copy has only in-frame clones and lacks some. The repertoire consists of roughly 160,000 clones, with 60% to 80% occurring once and the leading ten covering more than 13%. Source material: PBMCs. The receptors were gathered from a man aged 50 to 60 in good health and CMV-seropositive.

J is TRBJ2-7 and V is TRBV7-2, with 7 bases aligning to TRBD2. From germline, CDR1 is SGHTA and CDR2 FQGNSA. The junction had 5 bases not matched to a gene; V was cut back by 5 bases and J by 7 bases. This CDR3 has 12 amino acids. The CDR3 sequence: CASSRGEGEQYF. The CDR3 DNA sequence: TGTGCCAGCAGCCGCGGGGAGGGGGAGCAGTACTTC.

The sample holds a few counts of this clone. The chain couples TRBV18 to TRBJ1-1, with 9 nucleotides matching TRBD1. V lost 2 bases to trimming and J lost 0 bases; unmatched junction nucleotides: 7. Germline lookup yields CDR1 KGHSH and CDR2 LQKENI. The CDR3 contains 17 residues. The CDR3 here is CASSPIGTGNLNTEAFF. The CDR3 DNA sequence: TGTGCCAGCTCACCAATTGGGACAGGGAACTTGAACACTGAAGCTTTCTTT.

The rearrangement links TRBV6-5 to TRBJ1-4; 7 bases are a match to TRBD1. The CDR3 consists of 15 residues. The V gene's germline CDR1 is MNHEY and CDR2 SVGAGI. J was trimmed by 4 bases and V by 0 bases; bases with no gene match: 2. The CDR3 DNA reads as TGTGCCAGCAGTTACTCGCCAGGGGGTAATGAAAAACTGTTTTTT. Protein: CASSYSPGGNEKLFF.

The chain couples TRBV5-4 to TRBJ2-2; 7 nucleotides agree with TRBD1. The J segment lost 0 bases and the V segment lost 4 bases, leaving 6 bases of the junction unmatched. CDR1 and CDR2 from the germline V gene are SGHNT and YYREEE (reference sequence). CDR3 length: 16 amino acids. CDR3: CASSPSQGANTGELFF. The CDR3 bases are TGTGCCAGCAGCCCTTCCCAGGGGGCGAACACCGGGGAGCTGTTTTTT.

The chain combines TRBV19 with TRBJ2-1, with TRBD2 matching 12 bases. V gave up 7 bases and J gave up 2 bases; unmatched junction bases: 9. This CDR3 region has 17 residues. The germline gives CDR1 LNHDA, CDR2 SQIVND (reference sequence). The CDR3 loop reads CASIGLAGRSAYNEQFF. The DNA for the CDR3 is TGTGCCAGTATCGGACTAGCGGGGAGGAGTGCCTACAATGAGCAGTTCTTC.

This chain joins TRBV28 and TRBJ2-4, with D possibly being TRBD2 (5 bases). V was shortened by 3 bases and J by 0 bases, with 9 bases between the two germline ends. The CDR3 is 15 amino acids. CDR1 MDHEN and CDR2 SYDVKM come from the germline V gene. Here the CDR3 reads CASSFEGVAKNIQYF. CDR3 nucleotides: TGTGCCAGCAGTTTTGAGGGCGTAGCCAAAAACATTCAGTACTTC. The entire variable domain, with the rest obtained from reference TRBV28 and TRBJ2-4, is as follows: DVKVTQSSRYLVKRTGEKVFLECVQDMDHENMFWYRQDPGLGLRLIYFSYDVKMKEKGDIPEGYSVSREKKERFSLILESASTNQTSMYLCASSFEGVAKNIQYFGAGTRLSVL.

The chain links TRBV28 to TRBJ1-1; 8 nucleotides match TRBD1. V trimming: 6 bases; J trimming: 1 base; junction bases outside the gene matches: 10. The CDR3 covers 16 residues. Germline CDR1 reads MDHEN; CDR2 reads SYDVKM. The CDR3 is CASSPGWGTGNTEAFF. For the CDR3, the DNA is TGTGCCAGCAGCCCGGGGTGGGGGACAGGGAACACTGAAGCTTTCTTT.

V gene TRBV27 combines with J gene TRBJ2-1; maybe TRBD1 (6 bases). V was trimmed by 5 bases and J by 8 bases, leaving 16 bases between them. This CDR3 contains 14 residues. Germline V lookup: CDR1 MNHEY, CDR2 SMNVEV (reference sequence). The CDR3 reads CASSPIDRPYEQFF. The CDR3, as DNA: TGTGCCAGCAGTCCGATAGACAGGCCGTATGAGCAGTTCTTC.

The chain joins TRBV6-5 to TRBJ2-3; TRBD1 might be the D (5 bases). The CDR3 is 14 amino acids. The V gene lost 2 bases and the J gene lost 6 bases, with 12 bases spanning the gap. Germline V gives CDR1 MNHEY, CDR2 SVGAGI. The DNA for the CDR3 is TGTGCCAGCAGTTACGGGGCTAGACGTGATACGCAGTATTTT. Residues: CASSYGARRDTQYF.

The chain is built from TRBV9 and TRBJ2-1; D may be TRBD2 (6 bases). V was clipped by 4 bases and J by 9 bases, with 20 bases between them. This CDR3 region has 15 residues. Germline V gene data show CDR1 as SGDLS and CDR2 as YYNGEE. In nucleotides, the CDR3 is TGTGCCAGCAGCCCTAGTGGAGGGGCGCGGGGTGAGCAGTTCTTC. Its protein product is CASSPSGGARGEQFF.

The chain couples TRBV28 to TRBJ1-2; 7 nucleotides line up with TRBD1. V trimming: 6 bases; J trimming: 1 base; junction bases outside the gene matches: 11. Looked up from germline, CDR1 is MDHEN and CDR2 is SYDVKM. The CDR3 length is 16 residues. CDR3 protein: CASSTFDRVVNYGYTF. CDR3 nucleotides: TGTGCCAGCAGCACCTTCGACAGGGTGGTTAACTATGGCTACACCTTC.

The chain uses TRBV29-1 and TRBJ1-2; D not resolved. Germline values: CDR1 SQVTM, CDR2 ANQGSEA. Trimming removed 5 bases at V and 8 bases at J, with 21 bases between. The length of the CDR3 is 14 residues. In DNA form, the CDR3 reads TGCAGCGTTTACCCTAGTGCCCCGCTATGGGGCTACACCTTC. Translating gives CSVYPSAPLWGYTF.

J is TRBJ2-2 and V is TRBV6-1; perhaps TRBD2 as D (6 bases). CDR1 and CDR2 (germline): MNHNS, SASEGT. This CDR3 has 14 amino acids. Trimming left V 10 bases short and J 2 bases short, with 14 bases between. CDR3 nucleotide sequence: TGTGCCACCGGGACTCGCATAAACACCGGGGAGCTGTTTTTT. Its translation is CATGTRINTGELFF.

The chain carries TRBV15 and TRBJ2-4; TRBD2 aligns across 7 bases. The V gene's germline CDR1 is LNHNV and CDR2 YYDKDF (reference sequence). The CDR3 is 14 residues long. The junction had 4 bases not matched to a gene; V was cut back by 4 bases and J by 4 bases. The CDR3 reads CATSTGGGKNIQYF. The CDR3 DNA follows: TGTGCCACCAGCACGGGGGGTGGGAAAAACATTCAGTACTTC. The full variable domain, its missing parts supplied by reference TRBV15 and TRBJ2-4, is DAMVIQNPRYQVTQFGKPVTLSCSQTLNHNVMYWYQQKSSQAPKLLFHYYDKDFNNEADTPDNFQSRRPNTSFCFLDIRSPGLGDTAMYLCATSTGGGKNIQYFGAGTRLSVL.

This chain joins TRBV5-1 and TRBJ2-1; 7 bases fit TRBD1. V shed 4 bases, J shed 2 bases, and the junction held 6 bases outside the gene matches. Per the germline V gene, CDR1 is SGHRS and CDR2 is YFSETQ. This CDR3 region has 15 residues. The CDR3 sequence: CASSPSGTAYNEQFF. CDR3 sequence (DNA): TGCGCCAGCAGCCCCTCGGGGACAGCCTACAATGAGCAGTTCTTC.

This clone has a handful of counts. The chain joins TRBV5-4 to TRBJ1-2; 8 bases match TRBD1. Looked up from germline, CDR1 is SGHNT and CDR2 is YYREEE (reference sequence). The CDR3 length is 15 residues. V was clipped by 4 bases and J by 4 bases; unmatched bases: 9. CDR3: CASSAGDRRSYGYTF. The DNA for the CDR3 is TGTGCCAGCAGCGCCGGGGACAGGCGAAGCTATGGCTACACCTTC.

The CDR3: CASYRKGGWLYGYTF. CDR3 bases: TGTGCCAGCTATCGAAAAGGGGGCTGGCTTTATGGCTACACCTTC. The chain is built from TRBV28 and TRBJ1-2, with 7 positions matching TRBD1. CDR3 length equals 15 residues. V was clipped by 8 bases and J by 5 bases; unmatched bases: 14. Germline V gene data show CDR1 as MDHEN and CDR2 as SYDVKM.

DNA for the CDR3: TGTGCCAGCAGCTTATTAACCGGGGAGCTGTTTTTT. Translated: CASSLLTGELFF. The chain couples TRBV7-6 to TRBJ2-2; D not certain. V lost 2 bases and J lost 5, with 3 bases in between. This CDR3 is 12 amino acids long. Germline CDR1 reads SGHVS; CDR2 reads FNYEAQ.

This chain links TRBV18 with TRBJ1-2; 7 nucleotides align to TRBD1. There are 15 residues in the CDR3. Per the germline V gene, CDR1 is KGHSH and CDR2 is LQKENI. Losses at the gene ends were 7 bases for V and 3 bases for J; bases not matched to a gene: 11. The CDR3 spells CASLSTTGNDYGYTF. As DNA, the CDR3 is TGTGCCAGCTTGTCCACGACAGGGAACGACTATGGCTACACCTTC.

The chain has TRBV27 and TRBJ2-7; 7 bases are shared with TRBD1. The germline V gene encodes CDR1 MNHEY and CDR2 SMNVEV (reference sequence). V dropped 5 bases and J dropped 7; count of bases not matched to a gene: 11. The CDR3 extends over 14 amino acids. CDR3 residues: CASSPDRVGSEQYF. DNA for the CDR3: TGTGCCAGCAGTCCCGACAGGGTTGGAAGTGAGCAGTACTTC.

The chain has TRBV6-5 and TRBJ1-2, with D unresolved. The CDR3 loop spans 11 amino acids. From germline, CDR1 is MNHEY and CDR2 SVGAGI. Trimming left V 6 bases short and J 2 bases short, with 4 bases between. The CDR3 bases are TGTGCCAGCAGGTCAAACTATGGCTACACCTTC. Encoded protein: CASRSNYGYTF.

V is TRBV19 and J is TRBJ2-3, with 7 bases fitting TRBD1. V lost 6 bases and J lost 7; bases outside the gene matches: 7. Per germline, CDR1 LNHDA and CDR2 SQIVND (reference sequence). This CDR3 has 13 residues. CDR3 sequence reads: CASRSKGANTQYF. The CDR3 DNA sequence: TGTGCCAGTAGATCGAAGGGGGCAAATACGCAGTATTTT.

This rearrangement joins TRBV7-2 to TRBJ2-7; TRBD1 agrees at 11 bases. Germline loops: CDR1 SGHTA, CDR2 FQGNSA. The CDR3 loop spans 15 amino acids. V gave up 5 bases and J gave up 7 bases; unmatched junction bases: 10. CDR3 bases: TGTGCCAGCAGCACCGGGACAGGGGGAGGGTGGGAGCAGTACTTC. Translated, it gives CASSTGTGGGWEQYF.

The chain carries TRBV7-9 and TRBJ1-1; perhaps TRBD1 as D (6 bases). There are 13 residues in the CDR3. Germline lookup yields CDR1 SEHNR and CDR2 FQNEAQ (reference sequence). V shed 5 bases and J shed 6 bases, with 13 bases lying between them. CDR3 in amino acids: CASSRGGFAEAFF. Here the CDR3 DNA reads TGTGCCAGCAGCCGAGGGGGTTTCGCTGAAGCTTTCTTT. The full variable domain, in which reference TRBV7-9 and TRBJ1-1 provide the parts outside the CDR3, is DTGVSQNPRHKITKRGQNVTFRCDPISEHNRLYWYRQTLGQGPEFLTYFQNEAQLEKSRLLSDRFSAERPKGSFSTLEIQRTEQGDSAMYLCASSRGGFAEAFFGQGTRLTVV.

This clone was picked up a small number of times. V is TRBV6-4 and J is TRBJ1-2; possibly TRBD1 for D (5 bases). Trimming left V 0 bases short and J 6 bases short, with 14 bases between. Germline CDR1 reads MRHNA; CDR2 reads SNTAGT. The CDR3 is 15 residues long. The CDR3: CASSDSKGGADGYTF. CDR3 nucleotide sequence: TGTGCCAGCAGTGACTCGAAAGGAGGGGCGGATGGCTACACCTTC.

The gene calls are TRBV6-4 and TRBJ2-1; tentative D call: TRBD2 (6 bases). The V end was cut by 3 bases, the J end by 5 bases, with 14 bases between. CDR1 is MRHNA, CDR2 SNTAGT, per germline. This CDR3 comprises 15 residues. The CDR3 here is CASSEDDGGNNEQFF. The CDR3 bases are TGTGCCAGCAGTGAAGATGATGGGGGGAACAATGAGCAGTTCTTC.

J is TRBJ1-4 and V is TRBV5-1; D remains unclear. CDR3 length: 13 residues. The ends were cut back, 8 bases at V and 4 bases at J, with 12 bases in the middle. Germline assignment: CDR1 SGHRS and CDR2 YFSETQ. The CDR3 loop reads CASRSEFNEKLFF. For the CDR3, the DNA is TGCGCCAGTCGCTCGGAGTTTAATGAAAAACTGTTTTTT.